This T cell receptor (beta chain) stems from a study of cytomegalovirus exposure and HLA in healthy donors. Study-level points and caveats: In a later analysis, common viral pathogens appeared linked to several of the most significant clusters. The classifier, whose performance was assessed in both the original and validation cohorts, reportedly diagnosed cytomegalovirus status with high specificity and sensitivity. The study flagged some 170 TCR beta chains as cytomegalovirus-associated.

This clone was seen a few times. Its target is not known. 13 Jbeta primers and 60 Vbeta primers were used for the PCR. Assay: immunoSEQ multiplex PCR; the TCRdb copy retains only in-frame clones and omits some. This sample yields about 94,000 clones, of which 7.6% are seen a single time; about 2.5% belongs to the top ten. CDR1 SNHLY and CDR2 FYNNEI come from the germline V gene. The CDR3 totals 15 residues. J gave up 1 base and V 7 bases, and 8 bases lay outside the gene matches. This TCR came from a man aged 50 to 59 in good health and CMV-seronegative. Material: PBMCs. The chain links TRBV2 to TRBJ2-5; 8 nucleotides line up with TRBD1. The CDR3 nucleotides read TGTGCCAGCATTAATGACAGGGGACGCCAAGAGACCCAGTACTTC. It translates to CASINDRGRQETQYF.